A single sample gave rise to the 17 T cell receptor beta chains below, sequenced in a study of T cells in Graves' hyperthyroidism and ophthalmopathy. Researchers took RNA transcripts and amplified the TCR beta CDR3 regions from them. First-round RT-PCR with HTBI primers amplified the TCR CDR3 region. TCRdb analysed the multiplex PCR reads with MiXCR anew, one entry per CDR3 protein. The table includes approximately 400,000 distinct CDR3 sequences, about 16% detected once. Specimen: blood. These receptors were collected from a woman in her twenties or thirties with Graves' hyperthyroidism.

The chain couples TRBV3-1 to TRBJ1-2; no clear D. Deletions cut 1 base from V and 4 bases from J, with 10 bases between. The germline gives CDR1 LGHDT, CDR2 YNNKEL (reference sequence). This CDR3 contains 14 residues. The CDR3 nucleotides are TGTGCCAGCAGCCAAGCCATTGGGTTCTATGGCTACACCTTC. Protein: CASSQAIGFYGYTF.

The chain couples TRBV3-1 to TRBJ1-2, with TRBD1 identical over 10 bases. V shed 4 bases, J shed 6 bases, and the junction held 5 bases outside the gene matches. The germline V gene encodes CDR1 LGHDT and CDR2 YNNKEL (reference sequence). CDR3 length equals 14 residues. CDR3 DNA: TGTGCCAGCAGCCTCGGGGACAGGGGTCATGGCTACACCTTC. Protein product: CASSLGDRGHGYTF.

This clonotype appeared many times. The gene calls are TRBV15 and TRBJ2-5; D is unclear. V gave up 4 bases and J gave up 0 bases, with 3 bases separating them. CDR1 is LNHNV and CDR2 is YYDKDF in the germline V gene (reference sequence). The CDR3 totals 12 residues. The CDR3 sequence: CATSTYQETQYF. In DNA form, the CDR3 reads TGTGCCACCAGCACGTACCAAGAGACCCAGTACTTC.

Ten or more counts support this clonotype. This sequence joins TRBV20-1 and TRBJ2-2; 11 bases map to TRBD2. The germline gives CDR1 DFQATT, CDR2 SNEGSKA (reference sequence). The CDR3 spans 14 residues. J was trimmed by 5 bases and V by 6 bases; bases with no gene match: 5. CDR3 sequence: CSAALAGGTGELFF. The CDR3 DNA follows: TGCAGTGCAGCCCTAGCGGGAGGTACCGGGGAGCTGTTTTTT.

This clonotype came up many times. A read error may produce the germline difference seen at one junction end. This chain uses TRBV11-3 with TRBJ1-1; D not resolved. Germline V gives CDR1 SGHNT, CDR2 YENEEA. The CDR3 spans 13 residues. CDR3 in amino acids: CASSFNRNSEAFF. As DNA, the CDR3 is TGTGCCAGCAGCTTTAACCGGAACTCTGAAGCTTTCTTT.

This clonotype was counted at least ten times. This CDR3 reads CASSQGQGAVGTEAFF. CDR3 coding DNA: TGTGCCAGCAGCCAGGGACAGGGGGCGGTCGGCACTGAAGCTTTCTTT. The gene calls are TRBV3-1 and TRBJ1-1; TRBD1 matches 12 bases. After removal of 3 bases from V and 4 bases from J, the junction contained 6 bases not matched to a gene. The CDR3 covers 16 residues. Germline V gene data show CDR1 as LGHDT and CDR2 as YNNKEL (reference sequence).

In its sample, this clonotype was seen many times. The chain carries TRBV24-1 and TRBJ1-5; D not resolved. The V end was cut by 2 bases, the J end by 5 bases, with 12 bases between. The CDR3 runs to 15 residues. Germline V gene sequence: CDR1 KGHDR, CDR2 SFDVKD. The CDR3 region is CATSDSGPAHQPQHF. For the CDR3, the DNA is TGTGCCACCAGTGATTCCGGGCCGGCACATCAGCCCCAGCATTTT.

This clonotype was counted ten times or more. V and J are TRBV5-1 and TRBJ2-2; D is perhaps TRBD1 (5 bases). Trimming shortened V by 2 bases and J by 5 bases, and 7 bases separated the two germline ends. Germline values: CDR1 SGHRS, CDR2 YFSETQ. This CDR3 contains 13 residues. The CDR3 sequence: CASSFQGTGELFF. CDR3 DNA sequence: TGCGCCAGCAGCTTCCAGGGAACCGGGGAGCTGTTTTTT.

This clonotype was seen at least ten times. The genes are TRBV12-3 or TRBV12-4 and TRBJ2-1; D is perhaps TRBD2 (5 bases). V was cut by 1 base and J by 6 bases, with 10 bases left in between. The CDR3 has 14 residues. CDR3 sequence: CASSLGLASNEQFF. DNA for the CDR3: TGTGCCAGCAGTTTAGGGCTAGCCTCCAATGAGCAGTTCTTC.

This clonotype was seen ten or more times. This chain connects TRBV28 to TRBJ1-1; the D is unclear. The germline V gene has CDR1 MDHEN and CDR2 SYDVKM. This CDR3 is built from 16 residues. The germline V and J ends were trimmed by 6 bases and 0 bases, with 17 bases remaining between them. CDR3 region: CASSLGSLRLNTEAFF. CDR3 in DNA: TGTGCCAGCAGCCTGGGGTCCCTGAGATTGAACACTGAAGCTTTCTTT.

The sample holds a few counts of this clonotype. The V gene is TRBV24-1, the J gene TRBJ2-3; perhaps TRBD2 as D (6 bases). The CDR3 runs 16 residues. The V gene's germline CDR1 is KGHDR and CDR2 SFDVKD. Between the trimmed V and J ends, which lost 0 bases and 2 bases, there was a span of 11 bases. CDR3 amino acids: CATSDLVAGTTDTQYF. CDR3 coding DNA: TGTGCCACCAGTGATTTGGTTGCGGGAACCACAGATACGCAGTATTTT.

This clonotype has ten or more counts. The V call is TRBV28, the J call TRBJ2-7, with unresolved D. Trimming cost V 2 bases and J 3 bases, with 8 bases left between them. This CDR3 contains 13 residues. In germline, CDR1 is MDHEN, CDR2 SYDVKM. CDR3 sequence reads: CASSLRLVYEQYF. CDR3 in DNA: TGTGCCAGCAGTTTACGTCTGGTCTACGAGCAGTACTTC.

The chain uses TRBV20-1 and TRBJ2-2, with D possibly matching TRBD1 (6 bases). Trimming stripped 5 bases from V and 5 bases from J, with 21 bases between. Per germline, CDR1 DFQATT and CDR2 SNEGSKA (reference sequence). The CDR3 runs 16 residues. CDR3 sequence: CSAPNFGTGMTGELFF. CDR3 DNA sequence: TGCAGTGCTCCCAATTTCGGTACAGGGATGACCGGGGAGCTGTTTTTT.

The rearrangement links TRBV6-1 to TRBJ2-5; D is undetermined. The germline V gene has CDR1 MNHNS and CDR2 SASEGT. This CDR3 region has 13 residues. The V and J ends lost 4 bases and 0 bases respectively, with 6 bases between them. CDR3 sequence: CASSGLDQETQYF. CDR3 sequence (DNA): TGTGCCAGCAGTGGATTGGACCAAGAGACCCAGTACTTC.

This rearrangement joins TRBV6-9 to TRBJ2-1, with no clear D. Germline V lookup: CDR1 MNHGY, CDR2 SVAAGI. The CDR3 has 17 amino acids. V lost 3 bases to trimming and J lost 0 bases, with 15 bases between them. CDR3 region: CASSYAQKITSYNEQFF. The CDR3 DNA is TGTGCCAGCAGTTACGCACAGAAGATTACCTCCTACAATGAGCAGTTCTTC.

This clonotype was recorded at least ten times. The V call is TRBV11-2, the J call TRBJ2-1; tentatively, D is TRBD1 or TRBD2 (5 bases each). This CDR3 has 17 residues. Germline V lookup: CDR1 SGHAT, CDR2 FQNNGV. Deletions cut 5 bases from V and 0 bases from J, with 17 bases between. CDR3 loop: CASSPRVGASSYNEQFF. The CDR3 DNA follows: TGTGCCAGCAGCCCACGGGTCGGGGCTAGCTCCTACAATGAGCAGTTCTTC. Full variable domain (remainder filled in from reference TRBV11-2 and TRBJ2-1): EAGVAQSPRYKIIEKRQSVAFWCNPISGHATLYWYQQILGQGPKLLIQFQNNGVVDDSQLPKDRFSAERLKGVDSTLKIQPAKLEDSAVYLCASSPRVGASSYNEQFFGPGTRLTVL.

This clonotype came up many times. This chain links TRBV2 with TRBJ2-6, with D unresolved. The CDR3 has 21 amino acids. Trimming stripped 3 bases from V and 0 bases from J, with 24 bases between. The germline V gene encodes CDR1 SNHLY and CDR2 FYNNEI. The CDR3 nucleotides are TGTGCCAGCAGTGAGAGGTGGGGAACCTCCCTCACCTTCTCTGGGGCCAACGTCCTGACTTTC. Its translation is CASSERWGTSLTFSGANVLTF.